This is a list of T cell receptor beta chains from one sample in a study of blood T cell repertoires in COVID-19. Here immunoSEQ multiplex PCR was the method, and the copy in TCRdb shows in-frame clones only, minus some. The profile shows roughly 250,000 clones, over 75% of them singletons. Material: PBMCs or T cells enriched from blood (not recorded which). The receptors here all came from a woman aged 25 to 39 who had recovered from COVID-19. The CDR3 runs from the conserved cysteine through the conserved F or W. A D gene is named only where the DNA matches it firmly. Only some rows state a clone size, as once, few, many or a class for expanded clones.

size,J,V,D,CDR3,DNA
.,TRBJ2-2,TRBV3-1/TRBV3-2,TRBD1,CASMGTGGNTGELFF,TGTGCCAGCATGGGGACAGGGGGGAACACCGGGGAGCTGTTTTTT
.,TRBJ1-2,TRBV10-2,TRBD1,CASSAGGFYGYTF,TGCGCCAGCAGTGCAGGGGGCTTTTATGGCTACACCTTC
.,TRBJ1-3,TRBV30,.,CAWSKTAHSGNTIYF,TGTGCCTGGAGTAAGACAGCTCACTCTGGAAACACCATATATTTT
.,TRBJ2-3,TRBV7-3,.,CASSLTLGARETQYF,TGTGCCAGCAGCTTAACGTTGGGGGCTAGAGAAACGCAGTATTTT
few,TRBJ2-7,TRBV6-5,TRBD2,CASSLTSDHSYEQYF,TGTGCCAGCAGCCTGACTAGCGATCACTCCTACGAGCAGTACTTC
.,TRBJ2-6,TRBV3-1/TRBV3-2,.,CASSPTLGGTGANVLTF,TGTGCCAGCAGCCCTACGTTAGGCGGGACTGGGGCCAACGTCCTGACTTTC
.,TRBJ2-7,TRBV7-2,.,CASSLARGQFYEQYF,TGTGCCAGCAGCTTAGCGCGAGGGCAGTTCTACGAGCAGTACTTC
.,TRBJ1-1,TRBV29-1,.,CSALLDREAFF,TGCAGCGCCCTTCTTGACAGGGAAGCTTTCTTT
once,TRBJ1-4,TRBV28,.,CASSSPSGGEKLFF,TGTGCCAGCAGTTCCCCTTCGGGTGGCGAAAAACTGTTTTTT
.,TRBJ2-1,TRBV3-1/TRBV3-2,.,CASSLEENRAVSYNEQFF,TGTGCCAGCAGCCTGGAGGAAAACAGGGCTGTAAGTTACAATGAGCAGTTCTTC
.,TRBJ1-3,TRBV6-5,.,CASEPPGSGNTIYF,TGTGCCAGCGAGCCCCCCGGTTCTGGAAACACCATATATTTT
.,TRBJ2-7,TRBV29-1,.,CSVEINSYEQYF,TGCAGCGTTGAAATCAACTCCTACGAGCAGTACTTC
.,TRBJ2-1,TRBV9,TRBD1,CASSVVWGQGSYNEQFF,TGTGCCAGCAGCGTAGTATGGGGACAGGGCTCCTACAATGAGCAGTTCTTC
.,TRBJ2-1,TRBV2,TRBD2,CASKEVRRLAGRGGYNEQFF,TGTGCCAGCAAAGAAGTACGTCGACTAGCGGGGCGGGGTGGTTACAATGAGCAGTTCTTC
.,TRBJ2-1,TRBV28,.,CASSGTSGPLYNEQFF,TGTGCCAGCAGTGGGACTTCGGGACCCCTGTACAATGAGCAGTTCTTC
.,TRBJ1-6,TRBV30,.,CAWSVYPWHFNSPLHF,TGTGCCTGGAGTGTATATCCTTGGCATTTTAATTCACCCCTCCACTTT